This TCR beta chain came from a study of T-cell reconstitution after alpha-beta-depleted transplantation in children. Overall study results and limits: Recipient T cells and thymic progenitors that survived gave rise to the high TCRbeta diversity observed at day 60 in some patients.

Unique molecular identifiers were built into the TCRbeta library. TCRdb re-derived calls from the PCR reads in MiXCR, one entry per CDR3 protein. Counted here are around 700,000 distinct CDR3 sequences, about an eighth occurring once; the ten biggest clones make up around 0.76%. The sample holds many counts of this clonotype. Its matching antigen is unknown. One junction end disagrees with the germline gene, perhaps due to a read error. This CDR3 comprises 13 residues. Germline CDR1 and CDR2: SGHRS and YFSETQ. The V gene is TRBV5-1, the J gene TRBJ2-5; the D is unclear. The sequences come from PBMCs, collected before TCRalphabeta/CD19-depleted stem cell transplant. This clonotype was sampled from a girl aged 2 to 10 with congenital amegakaryocytic thrombocytopenia, due to receive a stem cell transplant. The CDR3 nucleotides are TGTGCCAGCAGTTTAAGCCAACAAGAGACCCAGTACTTC. Protein product: CASSLSQQETQYF.